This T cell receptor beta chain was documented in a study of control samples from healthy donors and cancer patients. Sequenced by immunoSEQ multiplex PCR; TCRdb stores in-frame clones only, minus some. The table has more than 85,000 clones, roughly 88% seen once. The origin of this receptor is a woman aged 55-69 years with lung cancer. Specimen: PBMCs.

CDR3 residues: CACIALYGYTF. CDR3 DNA sequence: TGTGCCTGCATCGCCCTGTATGGCTACACCTTC. The rearrangement uses TRBV30 and TRBJ1-2, with no clear D. The length of the CDR3 is 11 residues. The germline V gene has CDR1 GTSNPN and CDR2 SVGIG (reference sequence). The V end was cut by 6 bases, the J end by 5 bases, with 10 bases between.